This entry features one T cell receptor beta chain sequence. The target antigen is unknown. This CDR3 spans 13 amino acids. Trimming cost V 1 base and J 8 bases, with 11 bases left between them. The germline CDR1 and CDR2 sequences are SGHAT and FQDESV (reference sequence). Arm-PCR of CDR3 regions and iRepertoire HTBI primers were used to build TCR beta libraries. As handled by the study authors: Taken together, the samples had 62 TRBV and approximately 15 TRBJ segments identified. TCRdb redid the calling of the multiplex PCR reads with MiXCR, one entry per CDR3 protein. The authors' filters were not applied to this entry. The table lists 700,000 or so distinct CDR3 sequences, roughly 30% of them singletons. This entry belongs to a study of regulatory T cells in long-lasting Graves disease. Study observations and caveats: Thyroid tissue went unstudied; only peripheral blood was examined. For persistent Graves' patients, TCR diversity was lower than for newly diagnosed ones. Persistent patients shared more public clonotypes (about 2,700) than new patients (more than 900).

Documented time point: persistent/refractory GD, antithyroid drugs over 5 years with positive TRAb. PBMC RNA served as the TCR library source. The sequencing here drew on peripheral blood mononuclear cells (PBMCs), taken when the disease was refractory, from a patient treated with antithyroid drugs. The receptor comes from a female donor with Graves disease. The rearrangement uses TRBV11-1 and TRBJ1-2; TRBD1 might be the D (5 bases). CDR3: CASSLGGGVGYTF. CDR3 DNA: TGTGCCAGCAGCTTAGGCGGGGGAGTCGGCTACACCTTC.